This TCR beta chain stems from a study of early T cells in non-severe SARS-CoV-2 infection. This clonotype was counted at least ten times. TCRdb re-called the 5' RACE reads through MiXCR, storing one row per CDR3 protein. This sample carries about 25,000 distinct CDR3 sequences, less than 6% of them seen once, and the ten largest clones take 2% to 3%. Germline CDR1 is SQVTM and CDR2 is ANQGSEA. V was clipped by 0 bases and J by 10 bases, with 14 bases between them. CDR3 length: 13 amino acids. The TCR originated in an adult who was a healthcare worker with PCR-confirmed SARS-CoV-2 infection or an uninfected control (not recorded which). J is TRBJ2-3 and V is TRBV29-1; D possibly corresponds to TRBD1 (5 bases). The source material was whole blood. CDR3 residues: CSVEDQGWRAQYF. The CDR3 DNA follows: TGCAGCGTTGAAGATCAGGGCTGGCGCGCGCAGTATTTT.